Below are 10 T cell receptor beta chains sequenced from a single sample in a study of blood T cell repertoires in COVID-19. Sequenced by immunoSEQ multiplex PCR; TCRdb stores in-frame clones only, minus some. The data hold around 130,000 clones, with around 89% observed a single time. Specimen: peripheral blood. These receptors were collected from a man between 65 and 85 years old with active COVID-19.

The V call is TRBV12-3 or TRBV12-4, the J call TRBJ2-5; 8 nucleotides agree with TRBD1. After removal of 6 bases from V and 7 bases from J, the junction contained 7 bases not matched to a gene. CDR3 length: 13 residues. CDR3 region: CASSQDRVGTQYF. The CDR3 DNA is TGTGCCAGCAGCCAGGACAGGGTGGGGACCCAGTACTTC.

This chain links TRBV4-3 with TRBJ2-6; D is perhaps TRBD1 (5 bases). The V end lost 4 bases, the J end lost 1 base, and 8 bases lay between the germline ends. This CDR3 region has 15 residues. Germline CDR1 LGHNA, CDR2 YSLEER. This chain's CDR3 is CASSPAGSGANVLTF. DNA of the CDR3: TGCGCCAGCAGCCCGGCAGGGTCTGGGGCCAACGTCCTGACTTTC.

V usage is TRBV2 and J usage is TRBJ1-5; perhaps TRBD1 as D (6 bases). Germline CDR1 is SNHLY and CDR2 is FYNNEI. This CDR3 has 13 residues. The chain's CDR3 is CASGGRTNQPQHF. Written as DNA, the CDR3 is TGTGCTTCTGGGGGCAGAACCAATCAGCCCCAGCATTTT.

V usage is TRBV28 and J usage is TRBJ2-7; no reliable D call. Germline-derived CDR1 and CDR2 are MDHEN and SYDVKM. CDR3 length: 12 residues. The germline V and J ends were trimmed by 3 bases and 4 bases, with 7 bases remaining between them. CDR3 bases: TGTGCCAGCAGTTTCCAGCGTTACGAGCAGTACTTC. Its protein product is CASSFQRYEQYF.

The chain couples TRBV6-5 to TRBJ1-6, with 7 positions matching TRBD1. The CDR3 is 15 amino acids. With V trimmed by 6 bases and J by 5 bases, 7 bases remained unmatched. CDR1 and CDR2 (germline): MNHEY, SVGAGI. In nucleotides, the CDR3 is TGTGCCAGCAGAACCGGGACAGCGAATAATTCACCCCTCCACTTT. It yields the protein CASRTGTANNSPLHF.

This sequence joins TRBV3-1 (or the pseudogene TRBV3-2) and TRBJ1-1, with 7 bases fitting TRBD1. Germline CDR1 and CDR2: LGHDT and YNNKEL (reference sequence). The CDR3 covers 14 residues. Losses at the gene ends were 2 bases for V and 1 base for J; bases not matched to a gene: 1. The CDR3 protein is CASSQNRGNTEAFF. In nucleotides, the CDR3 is TGTGCCAGCAGCCAAAACAGGGGGAACACTGAAGCTTTCTTT.

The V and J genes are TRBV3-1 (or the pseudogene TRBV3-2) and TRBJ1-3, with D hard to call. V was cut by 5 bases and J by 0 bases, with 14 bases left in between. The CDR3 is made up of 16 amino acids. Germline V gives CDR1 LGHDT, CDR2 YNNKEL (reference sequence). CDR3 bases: TGTGCCAGCAGCTTGACCGGGTCGAGCTCTGGAAACACCATATATTTT. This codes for CASSLTGSSSGNTIYF.

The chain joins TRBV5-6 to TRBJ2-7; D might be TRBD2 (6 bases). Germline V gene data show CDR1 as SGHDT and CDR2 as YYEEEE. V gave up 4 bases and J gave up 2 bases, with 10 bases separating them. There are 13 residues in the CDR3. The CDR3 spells CASSRRGTYEQYF. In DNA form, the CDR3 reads TGTGCCAGCAGCCGCCGGGGGACCTACGAGCAGTACTTC.

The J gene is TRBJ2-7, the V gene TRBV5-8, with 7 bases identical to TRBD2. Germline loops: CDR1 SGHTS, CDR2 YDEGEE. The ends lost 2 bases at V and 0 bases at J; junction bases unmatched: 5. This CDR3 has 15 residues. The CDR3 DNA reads TGTGCCAGCAGCTTTGGGGGAGGGGACTCCTACGAGCAGTACTTC. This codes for CASSFGGGDSYEQYF.

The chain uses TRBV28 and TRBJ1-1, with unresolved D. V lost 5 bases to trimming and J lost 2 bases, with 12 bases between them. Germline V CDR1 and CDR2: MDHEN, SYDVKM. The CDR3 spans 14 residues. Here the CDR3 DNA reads TGTGCCAGCAGTCTACAGCTCGGTAACACTGAAGCTTTCTTT. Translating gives CASSLQLGNTEAFF.